This T cell receptor beta chain was sequenced during a study of CD8+CD57+ T cells in acquired aplastic anemia. Study summary: Sorting CD4+ and CD8+ cells gave DNA averaging about 3.2 ug. General study points: CD8+ Simpson's diversity did not differ significantly between patients and controls. Fewer than 35 CD8+ CDR3 sequences occurred in both the patients and the controls.

The V and J ends lost 6 bases and 0 bases, in that order; junction bases with no gene match: 1. The CDR3 spans 12 residues. Looked up from germline, CDR1 is SQVTM and CDR2 is ANQGSEA. CDR3 and TCR beta VDJ profiling relied on genomic DNA as the template. TCRdb passed the reads through MiXCR, listing each CDR3 protein once. The sample carries approximately 220,000 distinct CDR3 sequences, less than 60% recorded once. Only patients with CD8+CD57+ cell expansion on flow cytometry were chosen for sequencing. None of the patients had been given any therapy when their blood was sampled. Note on this clonotype: The antigen is not known.

This chain links TRBV29-1 with TRBJ1-2; 7 positions agree with TRBD1. The sequenced sample was sorted CD4+, CD8+, or CD8+CD57+ T cells (not recorded which) from PBMCs. This TCR derives from a human donor with aplastic anemia. CDR3 protein: CSVGQANYGYTF. CDR3 nucleotides: TGCAGCGTCGGACAGGCTAACTATGGCTACACCTTC.